One and the same sample provided the 13 T cell receptor beta chains below, sequenced in a study of blood T cell repertoires in COVID-19. Data came from immunoSEQ multiplex PCR; TCRdb stores just in-frame clones and leaves some out. The table lists roughly 210,000 clones, around 87% of them singletons, with roughly 7.1% in the top ten. The sample taken for sequencing was PBMCs or T cells enriched from blood (not recorded which). The receptors here all came from a man aged 25-40 years in a cohort exposed to, infected with or recovered from COVID-19 (not recorded which).

Only one count was recorded for this clone. Here the CDR3 DNA reads TGTGCCAGCAGTGCGACAGGGGATTCTAGCACAGATACGCAGTATTTT. Protein product: CASSATGDSSTDTQYF. This chain connects TRBV28 to TRBJ2-3; 8 bases line up with TRBD1. V gave up 5 bases and J gave up 0 bases; unmatched junction bases: 7. The CDR3 runs 16 residues. The germline V gene has CDR1 MDHEN and CDR2 SYDVKM.

The V and J genes are TRBV28 and TRBJ2-5; 7 bases line up with TRBD2. The germline CDR1 and CDR2 sequences are MDHEN and SYDVKM. V lost 2 bases to trimming and J lost 1 base; unmatched junction nucleotides: 13. The CDR3 is 18 amino acids. CDR3 amino acids: CASSLGPAAGLIQETQYF. DNA for the CDR3: TGTGCCAGCAGTTTAGGCCCCGCAGCGGGGTTAATCCAAGAGACCCAGTACTTC.

The rearrangement links TRBV6-5 to TRBJ2-3, with D possibly being TRBD1 (6 bases). This CDR3 has 13 residues. V was shortened by 10 bases and J by 2 bases, with 13 bases between the two germline ends. Germline-derived CDR1 and CDR2 are MNHEY and SVGAGI. The CDR3 DNA sequence: TGTGCCACTCAACAGGGATACACAGATACGCAGTATTTT. The encoded protein is CATQQGYTDTQYF.

The rearrangement links TRBV19 to TRBJ2-2; 7 bases are shared with TRBD1. V shed 6 bases and J 4 bases; nucleotides not matched to a gene: 8. Germline CDR1 LNHDA, CDR2 SQIVND (reference sequence). There are 15 residues in the CDR3. The CDR3 DNA reads as TGTGCCAGTAGGGCGGACAGGTTAACCACCGGGGAGCTGTTTTTT. Translation gives CASRADRLTTGELFF.

The chain couples TRBV28 to TRBJ1-1, with D hard to call. V was pared by 6 bases and J by 0 bases, with 8 bases between. CDR3 length equals 13 residues. Germline-derived CDR1 and CDR2 are MDHEN and SYDVKM. The CDR3 DNA follows: TGTGCCAGCAGCGTATTCTTGAACACTGAAGCTTTCTTT. Its protein product is CASSVFLNTEAFF.

The rearrangement links TRBV28 to TRBJ2-3, with 9 bases identical to TRBD2. The CDR3 is 15 amino acids. Germline assignment: CDR1 MDHEN and CDR2 SYDVKM. The V and J ends lost 8 bases and 2 bases, in that order; junction bases with no gene match: 8. DNA of the CDR3: TGTGCCAGCTCCGGCGGGGGGGGTAACACAGATACGCAGTATTTT. It codes for CASSGGGGNTDTQYF. The variable domain in full, with the rest retrieved from reference TRBV28 and TRBJ2-3, is DVKVTQSSRYLVKRTGEKVFLECVQDMDHENMFWYRQDPGLGLRLIYFSYDVKMKEKGDIPEGYSVSREKKERFSLILESASTNQTSMYLCASSGGGGNTDTQYFGPGTRLTVL.

V usage is TRBV27 and J usage is TRBJ2-3; TRBD2 matches 12 bases. This CDR3 comprises 17 residues. Trimming at V came to 6 bases and at J to 5 bases, leaving 12 bases not matched to a gene. Germline CDR1 and CDR2: MNHEY and SMNVEV (reference sequence). In nucleotides, the CDR3 is TGTGCCAGCAGCCTAACCTTCCTAGCGGGAGGGGGAGATACGCAGTATTTT. Translation: CASSLTFLAGGGDTQYF.

V and J are TRBV28 and TRBJ1-6; TRBD1 is a possible D gene (5 bases). V lost 4 bases to trimming and J lost 3 bases, with 10 bases between them. The CDR3 consists of 15 residues. In germline, CDR1 is MDHEN, CDR2 SYDVKM. The CDR3 coding sequence is TGTGCCAGCAGTTCACACAGGAGCTATAATTCACCCCTCCACTTT. It specifies CASSSHRSYNSPLHF.

The chain is built from TRBV19 and TRBJ1-5; the D is unclear. The CDR3 is 15 residues long. In germline, CDR1 is LNHDA, CDR2 SQIVND (reference sequence). V gave up 5 bases and J gave up 0 bases, with 11 bases separating them. The CDR3 DNA reads as TGTGCCAGTAGTCGCGGTAGTAATAGCAATCAGCCCCAGCATTTT. Translated: CASSRGSNSNQPQHF.

This clone appeared once. This chain connects TRBV15 to TRBJ1-5; no firm D call. The CDR3 has 16 amino acids. Germline-derived CDR1 and CDR2 are LNHNV and YYDKDF (reference sequence). Between the trimmed V and J ends, which lost 0 bases and 7 bases, there was a span of 16 bases. The CDR3 loop reads CATSRDRDPPGQPQHF. The DNA for the CDR3 is TGTGCCACCAGCAGAGATAGAGATCCGCCCGGGCAGCCCCAGCATTTT.

This clone has a handful of counts. A read error may account for a junction end that differs from germline. V gene TRBV7-7 combines with J gene TRBJ2-7; 12 bases fit TRBD1. Germline loops: CDR1 SSHAT, CDR2 FNYEAQ (reference sequence). This CDR3 contains 15 residues. CDR3 protein: CASSSGTGGGYEQYF. For the CDR3, the DNA is TGTGCTAGCAGCTCCGGGACAGGGGGCGGGTACGAGCAGTACTTC.

This chain uses TRBV7-8 with TRBJ2-3; 10 bases match TRBD2. Germline CDR1 and CDR2: SGHVS and FQNEAQ. V shed 4 bases and J 2 bases; nucleotides not matched to a gene: 12. The CDR3 has 18 amino acids. CDR3 protein: CASSSSAPLAGSTDTQYF. CDR3 nucleotides: TGTGCCAGCAGCTCTAGTGCACCACTAGCGGGGTCCACAGATACGCAGTATTTT.

V gene TRBV14 combines with J gene TRBJ2-7; 9 bases match TRBD2. V gave up 0 bases and J gave up 3 bases; unmatched junction bases: 3. Germline values: CDR1 SGHDN, CDR2 FVKESK. CDR3 length: 15 residues. The CDR3 here is CASSQEASGNYEQYF. The DNA of the CDR3 is TGTGCCAGCAGCCAAGAAGCTAGCGGGAACTACGAGCAGTACTTC.